The clone carrying this T cell receptor beta chain showed up just once. Cohort assignment relied on participant-reported clinical history. This specimen belongs to a study of blood T cell repertoires in COVID-19. Study overall: Whether acute or convalescent, the COVID-19 samples came from the United States, Italy and Spain.

Per the original data handling: The assay estimated nucleated cells by amplifying reference gene primers. Here immunoSEQ multiplex PCR was the method, and the copy in TCRdb shows in-frame clones only, minus some. The V and J calls and the clone size are those of that table, but D and trimming were determined from the DNA. Here the sample spans approximately 270,000 clones, 90% being singletons. Specimen: PBMCs or T cells enriched from blood (not recorded which). This TCR came from a woman between 25 and 40 years old with acute COVID-19.

This CDR3 reads CATRLDPRGPGEKLFF. CDR3 coding DNA: TGTGCCACCAGGCTCGACCCCAGGGGTCCGGGGGAAAAACTGTTTTTT. V and J are TRBV15 and TRBJ1-4; TRBD1 might be the D (6 bases). V was cut by 6 bases and J by 8 bases, with 22 bases left in between. CDR3 length: 16 amino acids. Per the germline V gene, CDR1 is LNHNV and CDR2 is YYDKDF (reference sequence).